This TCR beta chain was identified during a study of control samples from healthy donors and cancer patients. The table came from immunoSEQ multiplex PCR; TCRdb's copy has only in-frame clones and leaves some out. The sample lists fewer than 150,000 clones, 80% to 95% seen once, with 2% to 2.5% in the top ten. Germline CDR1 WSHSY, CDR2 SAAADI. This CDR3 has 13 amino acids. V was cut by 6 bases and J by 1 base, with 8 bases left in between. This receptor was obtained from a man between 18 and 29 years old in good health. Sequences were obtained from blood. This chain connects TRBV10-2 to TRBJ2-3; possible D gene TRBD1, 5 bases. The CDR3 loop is CASRLQGTDTQYF. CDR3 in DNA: TGCGCCAGCAGACTACAGGGCACAGATACGCAGTATTTT.